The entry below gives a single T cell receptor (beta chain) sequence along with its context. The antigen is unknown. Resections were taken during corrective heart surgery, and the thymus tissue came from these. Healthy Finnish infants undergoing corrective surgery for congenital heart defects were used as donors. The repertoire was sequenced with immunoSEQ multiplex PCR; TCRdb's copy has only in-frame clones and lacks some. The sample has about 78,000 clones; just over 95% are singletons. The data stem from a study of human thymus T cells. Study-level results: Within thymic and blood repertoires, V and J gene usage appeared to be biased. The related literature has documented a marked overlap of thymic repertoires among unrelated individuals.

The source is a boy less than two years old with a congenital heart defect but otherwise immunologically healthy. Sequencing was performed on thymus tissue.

CDR3 sequence: CAWSIGRGYGYTF. CDR3 bases: TGTGCCTGGAGTATAGGCCGTGGCTATGGCTACACCTTC. The rearrangement links TRBV30 to TRBJ1-2; D is uncertain. This CDR3 comprises 13 residues. V lost 2 bases and J lost 4, with 11 bases in between. The germline V gene encodes CDR1 GTSNPN and CDR2 SVGIG (reference sequence).